These 27 T cell receptor beta chains originate from one sample sequenced in a study of shared clonotypes between healthy human individuals. Generated by immunoSEQ multiplex PCR, the TCRdb table keeps only in-frame clones and is missing some. The repertoire holds fewer than 1.8 million clones, about 98.5% seen once, with 0.36% in the top ten. The specimen sequenced was naive CD4+ T cells sorted from blood. Subset indicated: CD45RA+ positively selected. The receptor source for this set is a man under 40 in good health.

The gene calls are TRBV7-2 and TRBJ2-7; no clear D gene. This CDR3 contains 13 residues. Germline loops: CDR1 SGHTA, CDR2 FQGNSA. V lost 2 bases, J lost 2 bases, and 7 bases lay in between. CDR3 residues: CASSLSHTYEQYF. CDR3 bases: TGTGCCAGCAGCTTATCTCATACCTACGAGCAGTACTTC.

This chain uses TRBV29-1 with TRBJ2-7; D possibly corresponds to TRBD1 (5 bases). Germline CDR1 reads SQVTM; CDR2 reads ANQGSEA. The CDR3 length is 13 residues. The V end lost 3 bases, the J end lost 5 bases, and 14 bases lay between the germline ends. The CDR3 protein is CSVDGVAGHEQYF. For the CDR3, the DNA is TGCAGCGTTGATGGGGTTGCAGGGCACGAGCAGTACTTC.

This rearrangement joins TRBV18 to TRBJ1-1; unclear D gene. CDR1 and CDR2 from the germline V gene are KGHSH and LQKENI. CDR3 length: 13 amino acids. Trimming removed 0 bases at V and 6 bases at J, with 8 bases between. CDR3 coding DNA: TGTGCCAGCTCACCACCGCCGCCAGCTGAAGCTTTCTTT. This gives the protein CASSPPPPAEAFF.

This sequence joins TRBV7-9 and TRBJ1-2, with 9 positions matching TRBD1. The CDR3 totals 15 residues. Germline CDR1 SEHNR, CDR2 FQNEAQ (reference sequence). V shed 4 bases, J shed 8 bases, and the junction held 11 bases outside the gene matches. The DNA of the CDR3 is TGTGCCAGCAGCTCTCCCCGACAGGGGGTGGAGGGCTACACCTTC. It specifies CASSSPRQGVEGYTF.

The chain couples TRBV2 to TRBJ2-7; TRBD2 might be the D (5 bases). V lost 7 bases and J 7 bases, leaving 17 bases between the germline ends. This CDR3 contains 13 residues. Germline V CDR1 and CDR2: SNHLY, FYNNEI. The CDR3 here is CASNLGALGEQYF. The DNA of the CDR3 is TGTGCCAGCAACCTGGGAGCGCTTGGGGAGCAGTACTTC. The entire variable domain, with the rest obtained from reference TRBV2 and TRBJ2-7, is as follows: EPEVTQTPSHQVTQMGQEVILRCVPISNHLYFYWYRQILGQKVEFLVSFYNNEISEKSEIFDDQFSVERPDGSNFTLKIRSTKLEDSAMYFCASNLGALGEQYFGPGTRLTVT.

V usage is TRBV29-1 and J usage is TRBJ2-6; D gene uncertain. The V gene's germline CDR1 is SQVTM and CDR2 ANQGSEA. The V end was cut by 4 bases, the J end by 2 bases, with 6 bases between. The CDR3 consists of 13 residues. The CDR3 is CSVGRAGANVLTF. Written as DNA, the CDR3 is TGCAGCGTTGGCCGTGCTGGGGCCAACGTCCTGACTTTC.

The rearrangement joins TRBV19 to TRBJ2-5; 12 bases align to TRBD1. Germline-derived CDR1 and CDR2 are LNHDA and SQIVND (reference sequence). V dropped 6 bases and J dropped 5; count of bases not matched to a gene: 7. This CDR3 comprises 15 residues. This CDR3 reads CASRRRGQGAETQYF. In nucleotides, the CDR3 is TGTGCCAGTAGACGGCGGGGACAGGGGGCTGAGACCCAGTACTTC.

The chain recombines TRBV28 with TRBJ1-2; 7 bases line up with TRBD1. The length of the CDR3 is 15 residues. The germline V gene encodes CDR1 MDHEN and CDR2 SYDVKM. Losses at the gene ends were 5 bases for V and 3 bases for J; bases not matched to a gene: 9. The CDR3 is CASSPSTGTDYGYTF. CDR3 bases: TGTGCCAGCAGTCCATCGACAGGGACCGACTATGGCTACACCTTC.

V usage is TRBV7-7 and J usage is TRBJ2-5; TRBD2 might be the D (5 bases). The length of the CDR3 is 15 residues. V lost 2 bases and J 5 bases, leaving 15 bases between the germline ends. Germline assignment: CDR1 SSHAT and CDR2 FNYEAQ (reference sequence). CDR3 residues: CASSLSRGRMETQYF. Here the CDR3 DNA reads TGTGCCAGCAGCTTATCGAGAGGGCGTATGGAGACCCAGTACTTC. The variable domain in full, with the rest retrieved from reference TRBV7-7 and TRBJ2-5, is GAGVSQSPRYKVTKRGQDVTLRCDPISSHATLYWYQQALGQGPEFLTYFNYEAQPDKSGLPSDRFSAERPEGSISTLTIQRTEQRDSAMYRCASSLSRGRMETQYFGPGTRLLVL.

On this clone itself: The sample carries other DNA sequences with the same CDR3. The CDR3 protein is CASSPGGAGTEAFF. DNA of the CDR3: TGTGCCAGCTCTCCTGGGGGGGCTGGCACTGAAGCTTTCTTT. The gene calls are TRBV18 and TRBJ1-1, with TRBD1 as a possible D gene (6 bases). The CDR3 runs to 14 residues. Germline assignment: CDR1 KGHSH and CDR2 LQKENI. Trimming took 6 bases from V and 4 from J, leaving 15 bases between them.

The genes are TRBV5-6 and TRBJ2-7; 7 bases fit TRBD2. The CDR3 totals 17 residues. From germline, CDR1 is SGHDT and CDR2 YYEEEE. Trimming took 4 bases from V and 3 from J; bases not matched to a gene: 16. This chain's CDR3 is CASSPWDYRGPNYEQYF. The CDR3 nucleotides read TGTGCCAGCAGCCCCTGGGACTACCGAGGCCCTAACTACGAGCAGTACTTC.

This rearrangement joins TRBV6-4 to TRBJ1-1; D may be TRBD1 (6 bases). CDR3 length equals 15 residues. Germline assignment: CDR1 MRHNA and CDR2 SNTAGT. V lost 0 bases to trimming and J lost 3 bases, with 11 bases between them. CDR3 coding DNA: TGTGCCAGCAGTGACTCGGGGGCAGGGCACACTGAAGCTTTCTTT. Translated, it gives CASSDSGAGHTEAFF.

This chain links TRBV7-2 with TRBJ2-1, with TRBD2 identical over 7 bases. The CDR3 consists of 14 residues. With V trimmed by 1 base and J by 10 bases, 7 bases remained unmatched. Germline V CDR1 and CDR2: SGHTA, FQGNSA. The CDR3 DNA reads as TGTGCCAGCAGCTTAGTCGCTAGCGGCGGGGAGCAGTTCTTC. Its translation: CASSLVASGGEQFF.

As for this clone: The same CDR3 arises from other DNA sequences in this sample as well. The chain joins TRBV4-1 to TRBJ2-1, with a weak D call TRBD2 (5 bases). Looked up from germline, CDR1 is MGHRA and CDR2 is YSYEKL. The CDR3 is 15 amino acids. The V gene lost 0 bases and the J gene lost 4 bases, with 10 bases spanning the gap. The CDR3 DNA reads TGCGCCAGCAGCCAAGATGGTTCGGGATACAATGAGCAGTTCTTC. It encodes CASSQDGSGYNEQFF.

In the case of this clone: Other nucleotide sequences from this sample produce the same CDR3. The V gene is TRBV5-6, the J gene TRBJ2-5; possible D gene TRBD2, 6 bases. The V end was cut by 0 bases, the J end by 5 bases, with 11 bases between. The CDR3 covers 14 residues. Germline lookup yields CDR1 SGHDT and CDR2 YYEEEE. The CDR3 reads CASSLVAGSETQYF. DNA for the CDR3: TGTGCCAGCAGCTTGGTTGCGGGAAGTGAGACCCAGTACTTC.

The rearrangement links TRBV5-5 to TRBJ1-1; no definite D call. The CDR3 runs to 12 residues. CDR1 is SGHKS and CDR2 is YYEKEE in the germline V gene (reference sequence). Trimming cost V 6 bases and J 8 bases, with 14 bases left between them. The CDR3 spells CASTKLNSEAFF. CDR3 nucleotide sequence: TGTGCCAGCACCAAACTAAACAGCGAAGCTTTCTTT.

CDR3 sequence reads: CASSLWQGQADEQYF. For the CDR3, the DNA is TGTGCCAGCAGCTTATGGCAGGGGCAAGCTGACGAGCAGTACTTC. This chain connects TRBV7-9 to TRBJ2-7; D is perhaps TRBD1 (6 bases). The V and J ends lost 2 bases and 5 bases respectively, with 16 bases between them. The CDR3 spans 15 residues. CDR1 and CDR2 (germline): SEHNR, FQNEAQ (reference sequence).

The chain joins TRBV5-1 to TRBJ2-1, with 10 nucleotides matching TRBD2. This CDR3 is 16 amino acids long. Germline V lookup: CDR1 SGHRS, CDR2 YFSETQ. V gave up 3 bases and J gave up 5 bases; unmatched junction bases: 8. Written as DNA, the CDR3 is TGCGCCAGCAGCTGGACCGGACTAGCGGATAACAATGAGCAGTTCTTC. Translating gives CASSWTGLADNNEQFF.

This clone is a singleton in its sample. Other DNA sequences in the same sample also yield this CDR3. The genes are TRBV28 and TRBJ1-5; the D gene is possibly TRBD1 (5 bases). The CDR3 has 14 amino acids. From germline, CDR1 is MDHEN and CDR2 SYDVKM. Trimming stripped 5 bases from V and 1 base from J, with 9 bases between. The CDR3 is CASSQGGSNQPQHF. The CDR3 nucleotides are TGTGCCAGCAGTCAGGGTGGCAGCAATCAGCCCCAGCATTTT.

This clone was detected only once. The chain couples TRBV5-1 to TRBJ2-3; D possibly uses TRBD1 or TRBD2 (5 bases each). The germline V gene encodes CDR1 SGHRS and CDR2 YFSETQ. Trimming shortened V by 4 bases and J by 1 base, and 16 bases separated the two germline ends. The CDR3 is made up of 16 amino acids. The CDR3 reads CASSLRGQGGTDTQYF. Written as DNA, the CDR3 is TGCGCCAGCAGCCTGCGAGGGCAGGGAGGCACAGATACGCAGTATTTT.

The rearrangement uses TRBV5-5 and TRBJ2-4; 7 positions agree with TRBD2. CDR3 length: 14 amino acids. CDR1 is SGHKS, CDR2 YYEKEE, per germline (reference sequence). The ends lost 6 bases at V and 6 bases at J; junction bases unmatched: 9. The CDR3 nucleotides read TGTGCCAGCACCCTGGGATCTAGCGGAAACATTCAGTACTTC. Its protein product is CASTLGSSGNIQYF.

The gene calls are TRBV2 and TRBJ2-2, with D unclear. The CDR3 extends over 14 amino acids. The V end was cut by 4 bases, the J end by 5 bases, with 11 bases between. Germline V CDR1 and CDR2: SNHLY, FYNNEI. The DNA of the CDR3 is TGTGCCAGCAGTGGAGAGAGAGGAACCGGGGAGCTGTTTTTT. Translated: CASSGERGTGELFF.

The V gene is TRBV10-3, the J gene TRBJ2-1; 7 bases are a match to TRBD1. The CDR3 length is 13 residues. J was trimmed by 5 bases and V by 6 bases; bases with no gene match: 4. Germline lookup yields CDR1 ENHRY and CDR2 SYGVKD. DNA of the CDR3: TGTGCCATCAGGAGCGGACAGGACAATGAGCAGTTCTTC. Amino acid sequence: CAIRSGQDNEQFF.

The chain combines TRBV28 with TRBJ2-2; D may match TRBD1 or TRBD2 (5 bases each). V was shortened by 8 bases and J by 2 bases, with 24 bases between the two germline ends. This CDR3 contains 18 residues. CDR1 and CDR2 (germline): MDHEN, SYDVKM. The CDR3 nucleotides are TGTGCCAGCTCACACCCCCCCTGGGGTGGGGACAACACCGGGGAGCTGTTTTTT. This codes for CASSHPPWGGDNTGELFF.

V is TRBV25-1 and J is TRBJ1-2; 10 bases are shared with TRBD1. The CDR3 loop spans 16 amino acids. Germline CDR1 MGHDK, CDR2 SYGVNS. The V gene end was trimmed by 1 base and the J gene end by 8 bases; junction bases not matched to a gene: 10. The CDR3 DNA reads TGTGCCAGCAGTGAATGGAGCAGACAGGGGGCGGGAGGCTACACCTTC. Translated: CASSEWSRQGAGGYTF.

V gene TRBV5-4 combines with J gene TRBJ2-5; 10 bases are a match to TRBD2. V lost 2 bases, J lost 5 bases, and 6 bases stayed unmatched. There are 15 residues in the CDR3. The germline V gene has CDR1 SGHNT and CDR2 YYREEE (reference sequence). CDR3 sequence: CASSFQREGRETQYF. In DNA form, the CDR3 reads TGTGCCAGCAGCTTCCAGCGGGAGGGGCGGGAGACCCAGTACTTC.

This chain connects TRBV5-4 to TRBJ2-3; no clear D. The V gene lost 5 bases and the J gene lost 2 bases, with 12 bases spanning the gap. The CDR3 length is 14 residues. From germline, CDR1 is SGHNT and CDR2 YYREEE (reference sequence). CDR3: CASRPSENTDTQYF. CDR3 in DNA: TGTGCCAGCAGACCGAGCGAGAACACAGATACGCAGTATTTT.